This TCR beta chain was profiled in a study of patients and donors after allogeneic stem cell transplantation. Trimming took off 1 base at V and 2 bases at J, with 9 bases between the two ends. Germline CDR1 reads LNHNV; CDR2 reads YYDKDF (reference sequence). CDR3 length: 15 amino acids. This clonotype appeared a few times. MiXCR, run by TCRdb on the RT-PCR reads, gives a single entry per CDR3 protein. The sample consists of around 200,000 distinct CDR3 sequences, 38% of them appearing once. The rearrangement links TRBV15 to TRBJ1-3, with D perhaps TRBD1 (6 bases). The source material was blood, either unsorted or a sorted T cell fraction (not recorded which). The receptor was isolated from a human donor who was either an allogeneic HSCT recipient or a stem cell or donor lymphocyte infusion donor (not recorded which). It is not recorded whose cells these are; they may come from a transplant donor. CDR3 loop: CATSRGNRAGNTIYF. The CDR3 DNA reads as TGTGCCACCAGCAGAGGGAACAGGGCTGGAAACACCATATATTTT.